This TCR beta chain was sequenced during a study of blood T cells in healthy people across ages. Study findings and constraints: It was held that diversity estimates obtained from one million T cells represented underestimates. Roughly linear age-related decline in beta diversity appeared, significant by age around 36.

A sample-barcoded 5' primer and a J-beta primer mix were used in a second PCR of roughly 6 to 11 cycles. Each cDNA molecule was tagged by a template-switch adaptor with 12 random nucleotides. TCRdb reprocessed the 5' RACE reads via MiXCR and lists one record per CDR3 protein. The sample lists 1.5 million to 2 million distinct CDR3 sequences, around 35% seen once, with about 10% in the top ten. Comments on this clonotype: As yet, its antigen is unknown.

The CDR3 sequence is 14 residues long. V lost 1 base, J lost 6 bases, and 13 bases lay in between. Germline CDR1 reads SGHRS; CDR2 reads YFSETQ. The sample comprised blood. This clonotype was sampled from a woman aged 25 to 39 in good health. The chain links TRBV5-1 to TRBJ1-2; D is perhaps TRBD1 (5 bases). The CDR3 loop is CASSLIRGLNGYTF. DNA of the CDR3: TGCGCCAGCAGCTTGATCCGGGGCCTGAATGGCTACACCTTC.